The present TCR beta chain was sequenced within a study of blood T cell repertoires in COVID-19. Across the study: The cDNA or gDNA used as material had been derived from T cells, B-cell-depleted T cells, or PBMCs.

The CDR3 loop spans 16 amino acids. The germline V gene has CDR1 MDHEN and CDR2 SYDVKM. V shed 5 bases and J 15 bases; nucleotides not matched to a gene: 13. Some clones are missing from TCRdb's copy, which holds only in-frame ones; the method was immunoSEQ multiplex PCR. The data hold 90,000 to 120,000 clones, with 80% to 90% observed a single time. V gene TRBV28 combines with J gene TRBJ2-1; 16 bases match TRBD2. The sample taken for sequencing was PBMCs or T cells enriched from blood (not recorded which). The source of this sequence is a woman between 50 and 59 years old who had recovered from COVID-19. The chain's CDR3 is CASSPPGLAGGPSWFF. In DNA, the CDR3 is TGTGCCAGCAGTCCGCCGGGACTAGCGGGAGGGCCGTCCTGGTTCTTC.